This T cell receptor beta chain was retrieved from a study of blood T cell repertoires in COVID-19. Study context: Nucleic acid was either cDNA or gDNA, and it came from T cells, B-cell-depleted T cells, or PBMCs.

Germline V gene data show CDR1 as SGHRS and CDR2 as YFSETQ. The V end was cut by 0 bases, the J end by 0 bases, with 8 bases between. The CDR3 length is 15 residues. Only in-frame clones appear in the TCRdb table, and some are missing; sequencing was by immunoSEQ multiplex PCR. This table holds some 260,000 clones, about 86% found once. With respect to this clone: Other nucleotide sequences in the sample specify the same CDR3.

The J gene is TRBJ2-3, the V gene TRBV5-1; D remains ambiguous. Material for sequencing was PBMCs or T cells enriched from blood (not recorded which). The TCR was taken from a man aged 25 to 45 with acute COVID-19. The CDR3, as DNA: TGCGCCAGCAGCTTGGACGGTACTAGCACAGATACGCAGTATTTT. Translated: CASSLDGTSTDTQYF.